A selection of T cell receptor beta chains follows, all from one sample in a study of CD4 T cells in relation to SARS-CoV-2 and coronaviruses. Here immunoSEQ multiplex PCR was the method, and the copy in TCRdb shows in-frame clones only, minus some. This sample has 28,000 or so clones, with about 77% found just once. These receptors' antigens are unknown. Sample: CD4+ T cells from PBMCs, cultured in vitro. These receptors originate from a human donor in good health. Both conserved end residues are trimmed from each CDR3. The D gene is left open where the match is weak.

>TRBD2|TRBV6-6
ASSPGLAGGPADTQY
>.|TRBV6-5
ASRLGGGDTIY
>TRBD2|TRBV7-2
ASSLGASGRGEQY
>.|TRBV7-6
ASSLPGSGGELF
>TRBD2|TRBV7-6
ASSTTGGGGLQETQY
>.|TRBV6-5
ASSSTRGVGEQY
>.|TRBV7-3
ASSLGVEPSYNEQF
>.|TRBV18
ASSPREQETQY
>.|TRBV7-9
ASSSPLGTYGTGELF
>TRBD1|TRBV12-3/TRBV12-4
ASKTGVGGELF
>.|TRBV30
AWSPTSVEKLF
>.|TRBV9
ASSPDEYGYT
>.|TRBV10-3
AISEGGHLNQPQH
>TRBD1|TRBV6-2/TRBV6-3
ASSYWAPPGRGSPLH
>.|TRBV19
ATRDGASTDTQY
>TRBD1|TRBV6-2/TRBV6-3
ASSPHRLGQGIKTQY
>TRBD2|TRBV30
AWTAPGLAAQQY
>TRBD1|TRBV5-1
ASSPARQGLRSPLH
>TRBD2|TRBV4-3
ASSPLAGGPTDTQY
>.|TRBV18
ASSPPQGAGTEAF
>.|TRBV5-4
ASSPAGANPYGYT
>.|TRBV6-1
ASSEVWTAGNSSPLH
>TRBD2|TRBV9
ASSVVGRAYNEQF
>.|TRBV6-5
ASSYSPAYNEQF
>.|TRBV10-2
ASSETLWGHISGNTIY
>TRBD2|TRBV27
ASKRLREGHEQF
>TRBD1|TRBV3-1/TRBV3-2
ASSPGGLWNQPQH